The clone carrying this T cell receptor (beta chain) was counted only a few times. This entry belongs to a study of regulatory T cells in long-lasting Graves disease. iRepertoire HTBI primers and Arm-PCR of CDR3 regions built TCR beta libraries. In TCRdb, the multiplex PCR reads were re-called with MiXCR into one record per CDR3 protein. The data contain more than 300,000 distinct CDR3 sequences, about 11% of them seen just once; the ten biggest clones take up approximately 19%. V was trimmed by 3 bases and J by 4 bases, leaving 9 bases between them. Germline loops: CDR1 SQVTM, CDR2 ANQGSEA. This CDR3 spans 12 amino acids. The time point: newly diagnosed GD, antithyroid drugs for less than 3 months. Extracted RNA from PBMCs served as the source of the TCR library. These data were likewise used in another study, on T cells in Graves' hyperthyroidism and ophthalmopathy.

The J gene is TRBJ1-2, the V gene TRBV29-1, with TRBD1 as a possible D gene (6 bases). The sample consisted of peripheral blood mononuclear cells (PBMCs), taken at new diagnosis, from a patient treated with antithyroid drugs. The TCR sequence derives from a woman younger than 35 with Graves disease. The CDR3 reads CSVDRGVYGYTF. CDR3 nucleotide sequence: TGCAGCGTTGACAGGGGAGTCTATGGCTACACCTTC.